This T cell receptor beta chain was identified in a study of T cell changes during pregnancy in multiple sclerosis. Clones were sequenced by immunoSEQ multiplex PCR, and TCRdb holds only the in-frame ones, with some missing. The sample carries 85,000 to 100,000 clones, approximately 92% recorded once. Deletions cut 0 bases from V and 7 bases from J, with 13 bases between. There are 14 residues in the CDR3. Germline V gives CDR1 MNHNY, CDR2 SVGAGI (reference sequence). The TCR originated in a female donor with multiple sclerosis, enrolled in a pregnancy study. The input for sequencing was peripheral blood, taken after pregnancy. The chain uses TRBV6-6 and TRBJ2-7; tentative D call: TRBD2 (6 bases). The DNA for the CDR3 is TGTGCCAGCAGTTACTCGACGGGACTTTGGGAGCAGTACTTC. Amino acids: CASSYSTGLWEQYF.